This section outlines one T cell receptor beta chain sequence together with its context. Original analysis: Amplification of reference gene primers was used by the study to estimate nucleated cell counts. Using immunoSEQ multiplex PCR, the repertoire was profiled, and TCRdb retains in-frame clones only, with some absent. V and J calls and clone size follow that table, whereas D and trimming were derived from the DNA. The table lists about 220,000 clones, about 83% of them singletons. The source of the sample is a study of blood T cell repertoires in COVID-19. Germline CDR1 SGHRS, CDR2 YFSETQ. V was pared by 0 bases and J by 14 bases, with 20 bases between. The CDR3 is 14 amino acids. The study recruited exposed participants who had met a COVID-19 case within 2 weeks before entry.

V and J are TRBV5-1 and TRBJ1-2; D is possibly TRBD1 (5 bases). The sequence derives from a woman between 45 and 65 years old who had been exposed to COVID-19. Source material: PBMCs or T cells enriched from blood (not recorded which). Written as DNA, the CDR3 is TGCGCCAGCAGCTTGGATGGGGCGCTTGGAGTGTATACCTTC. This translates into CASSLDGALGVYTF.